This T cell receptor (beta chain) emerged from a study of radiation and T cells in renal cell carcinoma. Method: immunoSEQ multiplex PCR; TCRdb's copy keeps in-frame clones and lacks some. Counted here are around 170,000 clones, about 87% occurring once; the ten biggest clones make up around 10%. The time point denotes: blood 4 weeks post-SBRT, at nephrectomy. This sample's treatment: 15 Gy SBRT to primary tumor, nephrectomy 4 weeks later. Nephrectomy followed 15 Gy stereotactic body radiation by 4 weeks. Germline V gene data show CDR1 as SEHNR and CDR2 as FQNEAQ (reference sequence). The CDR3 is made up of 14 amino acids. V was pared by 5 bases and J by 4 bases, with 14 bases between. The sample holds a few counts of this clone.

The chain has TRBV7-9 and TRBJ1-2, with a weak D call TRBD1 (6 bases). Sequenced here: blood, sampled from a patient whose treatment included radiotherapy and nephrectomy. This sequence originates from a woman in her fifties or sixties with renal cell carcinoma. In nucleotides, the CDR3 is TGTGCCAGCAGCCCAGGGGAATCCTTCTATGGCTACACCTTC. Amino acids: CASSPGESFYGYTF.